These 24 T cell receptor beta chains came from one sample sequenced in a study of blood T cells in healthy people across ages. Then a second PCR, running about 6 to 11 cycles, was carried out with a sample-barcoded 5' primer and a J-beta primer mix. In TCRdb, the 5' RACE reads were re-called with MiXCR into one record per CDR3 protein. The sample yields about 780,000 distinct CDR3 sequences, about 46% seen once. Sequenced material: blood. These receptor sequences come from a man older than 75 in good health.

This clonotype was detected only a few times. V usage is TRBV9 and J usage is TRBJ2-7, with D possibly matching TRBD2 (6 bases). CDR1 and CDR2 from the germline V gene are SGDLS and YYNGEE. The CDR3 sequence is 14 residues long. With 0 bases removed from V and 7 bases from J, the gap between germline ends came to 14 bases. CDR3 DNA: TGTGCCAGCAGCGTAGACTGGACTAAGGGTGAGCAGTACTTC. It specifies CASSVDWTKGEQYF.

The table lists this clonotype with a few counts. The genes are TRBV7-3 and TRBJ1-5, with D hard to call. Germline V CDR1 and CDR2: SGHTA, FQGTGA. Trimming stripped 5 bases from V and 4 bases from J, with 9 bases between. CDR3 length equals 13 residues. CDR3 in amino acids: CASSPDGNQPQHF. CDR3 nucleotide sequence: TGTGCCAGCAGCCCGGACGGGAATCAGCCCCAGCATTTT.

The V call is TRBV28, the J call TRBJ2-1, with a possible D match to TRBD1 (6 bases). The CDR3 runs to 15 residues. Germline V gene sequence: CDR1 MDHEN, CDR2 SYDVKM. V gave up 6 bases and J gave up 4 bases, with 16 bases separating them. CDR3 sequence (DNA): TGTGCCAGCAGCCCCCCAAACAGGGTATACAATGAGCAGTTCTTC. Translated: CASSPPNRVYNEQFF.

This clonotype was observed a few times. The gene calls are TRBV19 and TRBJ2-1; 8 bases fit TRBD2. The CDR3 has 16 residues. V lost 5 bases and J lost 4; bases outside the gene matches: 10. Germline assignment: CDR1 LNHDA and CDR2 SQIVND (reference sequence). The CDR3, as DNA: TGTGCCAGTAGTGGACATACTAGCGGTAATTACAATGAGCAGTTCTTC. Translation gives CASSGHTSGNYNEQFF.

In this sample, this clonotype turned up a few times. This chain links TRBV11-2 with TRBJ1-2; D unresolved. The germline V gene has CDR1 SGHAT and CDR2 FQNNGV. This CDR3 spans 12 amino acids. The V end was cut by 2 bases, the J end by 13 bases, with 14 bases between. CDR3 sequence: CASSLIAGSGTF. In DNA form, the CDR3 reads TGTGCCAGCAGCTTAATAGCGGGTTCCGGCACCTTC.

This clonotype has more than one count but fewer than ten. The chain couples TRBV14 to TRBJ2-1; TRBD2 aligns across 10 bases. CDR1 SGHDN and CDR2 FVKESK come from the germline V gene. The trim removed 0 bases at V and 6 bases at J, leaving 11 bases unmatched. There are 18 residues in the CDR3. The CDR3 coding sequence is TGTGCCAGCAGCCAAGATTCAAGGGCCAGCGGGAGGGCCAATGAGCAGTTCTTC. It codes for CASSQDSRASGRANEQFF.

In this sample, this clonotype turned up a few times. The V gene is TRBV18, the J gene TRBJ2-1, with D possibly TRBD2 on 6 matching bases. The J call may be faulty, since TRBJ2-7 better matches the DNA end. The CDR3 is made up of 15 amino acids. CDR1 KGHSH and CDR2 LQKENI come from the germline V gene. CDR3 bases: TGTGCCAGCTCACCAGGGGGGTACTCCTACAATGAGCAGTACTTC. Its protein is CASSPGGYSYNEQYF.

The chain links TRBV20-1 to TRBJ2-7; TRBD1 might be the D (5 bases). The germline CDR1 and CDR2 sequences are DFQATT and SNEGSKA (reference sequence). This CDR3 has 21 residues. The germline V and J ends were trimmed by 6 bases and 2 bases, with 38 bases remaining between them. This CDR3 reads CSATTTGSGRESRKLPYEQYF. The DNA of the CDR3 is TGCAGTGCCACTACTACTGGGTCGGGCAGGGAAAGCCGGAAGCTACCCTACGAGCAGTACTTC.

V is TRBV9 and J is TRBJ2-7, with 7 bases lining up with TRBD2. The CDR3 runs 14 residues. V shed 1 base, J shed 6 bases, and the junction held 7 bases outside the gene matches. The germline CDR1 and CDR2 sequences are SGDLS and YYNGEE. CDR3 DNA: TGTGCCAGCAGCGTAACCGCCAGGGAGGGCGAGCAGTACTTC. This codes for CASSVTAREGEQYF.

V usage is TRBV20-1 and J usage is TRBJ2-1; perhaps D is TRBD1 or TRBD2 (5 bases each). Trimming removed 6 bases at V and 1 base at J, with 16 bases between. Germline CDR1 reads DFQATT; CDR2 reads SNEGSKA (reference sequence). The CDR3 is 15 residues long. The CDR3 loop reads CSALLGTVSYNEQFF. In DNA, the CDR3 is TGCAGTGCCCTATTGGGGACCGTATCCTACAATGAGCAGTTCTTC.

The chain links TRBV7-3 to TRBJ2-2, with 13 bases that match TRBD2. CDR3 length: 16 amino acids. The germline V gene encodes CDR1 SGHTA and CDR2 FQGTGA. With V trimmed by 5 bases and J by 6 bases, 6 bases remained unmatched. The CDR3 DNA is TGTGCCAGCAGCCCAAGGACTAGCGGGAGACCCGGGGAGCTGTTTTTT. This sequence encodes CASSPRTSGRPGELFF.

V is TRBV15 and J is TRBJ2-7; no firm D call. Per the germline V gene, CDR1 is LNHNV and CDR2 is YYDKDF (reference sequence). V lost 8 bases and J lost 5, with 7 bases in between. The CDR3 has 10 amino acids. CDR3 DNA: TGTGCCACCGGGTCGAACGAGCAGTACTTC. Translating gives CATGSNEQYF. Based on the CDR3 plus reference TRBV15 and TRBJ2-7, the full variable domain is DAMVIQNPRYQVTQFGKPVTLSCSQTLNHNVMYWYQQKSSQAPKLLFHYYDKDFNNEADTPDNFQSRRPNTSFCFLDIRSPGLGDTAMYLCATGSNEQYFGPGTRLTVT.

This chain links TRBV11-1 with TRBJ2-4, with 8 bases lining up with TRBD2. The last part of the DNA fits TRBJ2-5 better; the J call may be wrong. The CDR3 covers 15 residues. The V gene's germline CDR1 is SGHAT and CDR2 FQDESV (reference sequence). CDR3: CASSGRPAGEKTQYF. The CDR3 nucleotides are TGTGCCAGCAGCGGACGACCAGCGGGAGAAAAGACCCAGTACTTC.

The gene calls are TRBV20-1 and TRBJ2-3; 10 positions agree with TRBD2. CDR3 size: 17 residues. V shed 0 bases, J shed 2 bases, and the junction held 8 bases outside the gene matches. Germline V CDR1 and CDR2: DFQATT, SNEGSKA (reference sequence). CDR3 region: CSARDLERGGPTDTQYF. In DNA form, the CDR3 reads TGCAGTGCTAGAGACCTAGAGCGGGGGGGCCCCACAGATACGCAGTATTTT.

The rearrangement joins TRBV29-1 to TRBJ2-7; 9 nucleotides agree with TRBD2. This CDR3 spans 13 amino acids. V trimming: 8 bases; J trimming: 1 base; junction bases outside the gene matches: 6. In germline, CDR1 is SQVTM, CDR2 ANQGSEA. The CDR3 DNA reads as TGCAGCACCGGGCGGGAGGGATCCTACGAGCAGTACTTC. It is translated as CSTGREGSYEQYF.

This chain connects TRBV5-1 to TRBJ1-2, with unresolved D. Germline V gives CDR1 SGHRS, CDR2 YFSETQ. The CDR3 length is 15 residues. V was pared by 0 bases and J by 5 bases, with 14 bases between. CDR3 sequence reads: CASSLAGSGLYGYTF. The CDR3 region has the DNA TGCGCCAGCAGCTTGGCCGGGTCAGGACTTTATGGCTACACCTTC.

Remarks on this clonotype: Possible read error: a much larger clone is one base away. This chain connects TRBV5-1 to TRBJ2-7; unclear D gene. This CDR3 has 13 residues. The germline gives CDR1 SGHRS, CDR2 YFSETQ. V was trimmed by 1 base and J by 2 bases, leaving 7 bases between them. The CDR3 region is CASSLTEPYEQYF. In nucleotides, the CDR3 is TGCGCCAGCAGCTTGACAGAGCCCTACGAGCAGTACTTC.

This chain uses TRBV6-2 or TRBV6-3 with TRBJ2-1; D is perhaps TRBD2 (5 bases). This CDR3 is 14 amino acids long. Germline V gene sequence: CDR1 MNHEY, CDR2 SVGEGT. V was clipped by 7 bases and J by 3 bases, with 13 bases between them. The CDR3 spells CASNGLAGYNEQFF. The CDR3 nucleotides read TGTGCCAGCAACGGCCTAGCCGGCTACAATGAGCAGTTCTTC.

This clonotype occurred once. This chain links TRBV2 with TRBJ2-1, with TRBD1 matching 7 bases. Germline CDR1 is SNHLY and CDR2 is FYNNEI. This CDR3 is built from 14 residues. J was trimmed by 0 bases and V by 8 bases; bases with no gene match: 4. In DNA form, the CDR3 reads TGTGCCAGCCTACAGGGGCCCTCCTACAATGAGCAGTTCTTC. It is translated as CASLQGPSYNEQFF.

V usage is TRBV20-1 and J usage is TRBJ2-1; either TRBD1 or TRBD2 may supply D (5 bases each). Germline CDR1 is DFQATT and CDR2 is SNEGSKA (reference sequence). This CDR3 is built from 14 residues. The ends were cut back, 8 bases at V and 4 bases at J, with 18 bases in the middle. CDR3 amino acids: CSSPGEGRYNEQFF. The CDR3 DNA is TGCAGTTCCCCTGGTGAGGGGCGGTACAATGAGCAGTTCTTC.

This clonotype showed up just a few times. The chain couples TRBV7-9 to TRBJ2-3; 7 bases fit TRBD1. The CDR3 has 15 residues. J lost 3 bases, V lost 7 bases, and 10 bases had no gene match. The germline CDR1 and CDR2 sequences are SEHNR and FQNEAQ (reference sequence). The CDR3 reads CASTPVAGGTDTQYF. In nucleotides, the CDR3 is TGTGCCAGCACCCCCGTTGCAGGGGGTACAGATACGCAGTATTTT.

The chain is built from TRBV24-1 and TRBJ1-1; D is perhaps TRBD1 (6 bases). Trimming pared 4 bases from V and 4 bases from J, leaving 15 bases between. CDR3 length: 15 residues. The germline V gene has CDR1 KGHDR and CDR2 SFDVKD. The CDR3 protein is CATSDPSRGSTEAFF. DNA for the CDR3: TGTGCCACCAGTGACCCATCCAGGGGATCCACTGAAGCTTTCTTT.

In DNA form, the CDR3 reads TGCAGTGCTAGAACGGCAGGGGTAATCGAGACCCAGTACTTC. Translation: CSARTAGVIETQYF. The chain combines TRBV20-1 with TRBJ2-5; maybe TRBD1 (6 bases). Trimming removed 2 bases from V and 5 bases from J, with 15 bases in between. The V gene's germline CDR1 is DFQATT and CDR2 SNEGSKA (reference sequence). This CDR3 contains 14 residues.

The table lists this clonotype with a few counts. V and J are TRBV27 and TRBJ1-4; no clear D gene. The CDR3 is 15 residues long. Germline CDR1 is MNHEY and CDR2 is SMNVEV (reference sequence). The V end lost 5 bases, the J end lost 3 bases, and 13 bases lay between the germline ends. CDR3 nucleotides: TGTGCCAGCAGTCCATGGGTATCAGCTAATGAAAAACTGTTTTTT. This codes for CASSPWVSANEKLFF.